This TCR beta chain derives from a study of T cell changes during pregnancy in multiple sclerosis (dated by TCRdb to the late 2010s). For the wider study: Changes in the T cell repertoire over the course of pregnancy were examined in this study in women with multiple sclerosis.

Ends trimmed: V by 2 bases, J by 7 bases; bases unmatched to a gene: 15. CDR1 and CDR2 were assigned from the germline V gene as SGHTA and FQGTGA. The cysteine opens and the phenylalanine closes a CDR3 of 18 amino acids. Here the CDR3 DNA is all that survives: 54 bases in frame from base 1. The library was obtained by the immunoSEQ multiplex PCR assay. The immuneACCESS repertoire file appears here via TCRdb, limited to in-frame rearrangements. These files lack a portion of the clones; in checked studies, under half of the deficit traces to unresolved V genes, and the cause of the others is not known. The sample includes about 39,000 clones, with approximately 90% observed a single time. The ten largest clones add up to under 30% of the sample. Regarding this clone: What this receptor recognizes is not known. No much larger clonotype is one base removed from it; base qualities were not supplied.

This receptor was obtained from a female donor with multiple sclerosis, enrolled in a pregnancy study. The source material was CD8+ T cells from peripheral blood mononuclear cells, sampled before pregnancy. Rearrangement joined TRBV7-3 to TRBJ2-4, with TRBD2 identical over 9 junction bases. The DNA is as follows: TGTGCCAGCAGCTTAGGCGGGGGCTCGGGTAGCGGGGGCAACATTCAGTACTTC. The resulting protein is CASSLGGGSGSGGNIQYF.